Presented here are 30 T cell receptor beta chains from one specimen sequenced in a study of T cells after yellow fever vaccination. TCRdb used MiXCR to reprocess the 5' RACE reads, holding one entry per CDR3 protein. The sample records over 35,000 distinct CDR3 sequences, 5.5% to 7.5% being singletons. Sample: PBMCs, either bulk or a sorted T-cell subset (CD4+, CD8+, memory, or dextramer-sorted; not recorded which), taken 45 days after the yellow fever booster vaccination. These receptors all stem from a man aged 30 to 39 who received the YFV17D yellow fever vaccine.

This chain connects TRBV27 to TRBJ2-7, with 9 nucleotides matching TRBD2. CDR1 MNHEY and CDR2 SMNVEV come from the germline V gene (reference sequence). This CDR3 contains 16 residues. Trimming took 5 bases from V and 2 from J; bases not matched to a gene: 10. Here the CDR3 DNA reads TGTGCCAGCAGTGAGAGGTGGACTAGCGCCACCTACGAGCAGTACTTC. It translates to CASSERWTSATYEQYF.

In its sample, this clonotype was seen many times. This sequence joins TRBV20-1 and TRBJ1-2; tentative D call: TRBD1 (6 bases). V was pared by 6 bases and J by 7 bases, with 12 bases between. This CDR3 contains 11 residues. Germline V CDR1 and CDR2: DFQATT, SNEGSKA (reference sequence). CDR3: CSANRDIGYTF. DNA of the CDR3: TGCAGTGCCAACCGGGACATTGGCTACACCTTC.

This clonotype has a count of ten or more. The rearrangement joins TRBV7-6 to TRBJ2-1, with a weak D call TRBD2 (5 bases). Trimming pared 0 bases from V and 9 bases from J, leaving 15 bases between. CDR3 length: 15 amino acids. Germline CDR1 reads SGHVS; CDR2 reads FNYEAQ. In DNA, the CDR3 is TGTGCCAGCAGCTTAGCGGCGGGCATACGGGGTGAGCAGTTCTTC. Encoded protein: CASSLAAGIRGEQFF.

This clonotype was observed many times. The rearrangement links TRBV7-2 to TRBJ2-7; D not certain. This CDR3 contains 13 residues. V dropped 3 bases and J dropped 2 bases, with 8 bases sitting between them. Germline assignment: CDR1 SGHTA and CDR2 FQGNSA. CDR3 protein: CASSFERAYEQYF. CDR3 coding DNA: TGTGCCAGCAGCTTTGAAAGGGCCTACGAGCAGTACTTC.

This clonotype was seen many times. V gene TRBV29-1 combines with J gene TRBJ2-2; D is uncertain. The length of the CDR3 is 12 residues. Trimming took 2 bases from V and 0 from J, leaving 1 base between them. Looked up from germline, CDR1 is SQVTM and CDR2 is ANQGSEA. CDR3 bases: TGCAGCGTTGAACCGAACACCGGGGAGCTGTTTTTT. Amino acid sequence: CSVEPNTGELFF.

The sample holds a few counts of this clonotype. The CDR3 nucleotides are TGTGCCAGCAGCCCCCCGGGAAGGGCTGGCCAGTTCTTC. Protein product: CASSPPGRAGQFF. V and J are TRBV7-6 and TRBJ2-1, with D maybe TRBD2 (5 bases). CDR3 length: 13 amino acids. The germline gives CDR1 SGHVS, CDR2 FNYEAQ. Trimming left V 5 bases short and J 13 bases short, with 18 bases between.

This chain joins TRBV6-2 or TRBV6-3 and TRBJ2-1, with a possible D match to TRBD2 (5 bases). The ends were cut back, 0 bases at V and 10 bases at J, with 7 bases in the middle. Germline V gene data show CDR1 as MNHEY and CDR2 as SVGEGT. This CDR3 region has 12 residues. The CDR3 bases are TGTGCCAGCAGTTACTCTAGGAGGGAGCAGTTCTTC. This codes for CASSYSRREQFF.

This clonotype was counted many times. The chain employs TRBV20-1 and TRBJ1-5; the D is unclear. The CDR3 runs to 16 residues. CDR1 and CDR2 (germline): DFQATT, SNEGSKA (reference sequence). V was trimmed by 5 bases and J by 7 bases, leaving 24 bases between them. The CDR3 coding sequence is TGCAGTGCTGACCCCTTAGACAAGGTTGCGGGACAGCCCCAGCATTTT. Translated, it gives CSADPLDKVAGQPQHF.

The chain has TRBV5-1 and TRBJ2-1; possibly TRBD2 for D (6 bases). This CDR3 is 13 amino acids long. Between the trimmed V and J ends, which lost 2 bases and 9 bases, there was a span of 12 bases. The V gene's germline CDR1 is SGHRS and CDR2 YFSETQ. The CDR3 DNA sequence: TGCGCCAGCAGCTTACCTAGCGATGGTGAGCAGTTCTTC. Its protein product is CASSLPSDGEQFF.

This clonotype occurred a few times. The chain's CDR3 is CASSTPQAAKNIQYF. In DNA form, the CDR3 reads TGTGCCAGCAGTACCCCCCAGGCAGCCAAAAACATTCAGTACTTC. This sequence joins TRBV28 and TRBJ2-4; D is uncertain. Trimming pared 5 bases from V and 0 bases from J, leaving 11 bases between. CDR1 MDHEN and CDR2 SYDVKM come from the germline V gene. The CDR3 runs to 15 residues.

Only a few counts were recorded for this clonotype. The CDR3 DNA follows: TGTGCCTGGAGTGTACAGAGCAAGAACACTGAAGCTTTCTTT. Translating gives CAWSVQSKNTEAFF. The chain employs TRBV30 and TRBJ1-1; no definite D call. In germline, CDR1 is GTSNPN, CDR2 SVGIG (reference sequence). Between the trimmed V and J ends, which lost 0 bases and 1 base, there was a span of 9 bases. The CDR3 is 14 amino acids.

Many counts were recorded for this clonotype. The V call is TRBV12-3 or TRBV12-4, the J call TRBJ2-4; D not resolved. The CDR3 loop spans 14 amino acids. V was pared by 1 base and J by 2 bases, with 6 bases between. CDR3 coding DNA: TGTGCCAGCAGTTTAGAGTCCACCAAAAACATTCAGTACTTC. Translated: CASSLESTKNIQYF.

This clonotype was counted at least ten times. The CDR3 DNA is TGTGCCAGCAGCTCCGGAGGGCGGATGAATGAAAAACTGTTTTTT. This gives the protein CASSSGGRMNEKLFF. The chain carries TRBV7-9 and TRBJ1-4; no clear D. Germline CDR1 is SEHNR and CDR2 is FQNEAQ (reference sequence). The V end lost 4 bases, the J end lost 5 bases, and 14 bases lay between the germline ends. The CDR3 extends over 15 amino acids.

The sample holds many counts of this clonotype. The chain carries TRBV7-2 and TRBJ2-2; D perhaps matches TRBD2 (5 bases). Germline loops: CDR1 SGHTA, CDR2 FQGNSA. Trimming stripped 5 bases from V and 1 base from J, with 14 bases between. The CDR3 spans 16 residues. The CDR3 DNA is TGTGCCAGCAGCGAAAGGAGCGGTTGGAACACCGGGGAGCTGTTTTTT. Translation: CASSERSGWNTGELFF.

This clonotype was counted at least ten times. This chain uses TRBV15 with TRBJ1-1; D not certain. The CDR3 has 12 residues. With 3 bases removed from V and 3 bases from J, the gap between germline ends came to 5 bases. Germline CDR1 reads LNHNV; CDR2 reads YYDKDF (reference sequence). The CDR3 coding sequence is TGTGCCACCAGCAGCTATTACACTGAAGCTTTCTTT. This codes for CATSSYYTEAFF.

In its sample, this clonotype was seen a few times. This sequence joins TRBV7-6 and TRBJ2-2, with D tentatively TRBD1 or TRBD2 (5 bases each). V was pared by 5 bases and J by 0 bases, with 13 bases between. The CDR3 extends over 16 amino acids. The V gene's germline CDR1 is SGHVS and CDR2 FNYEAQ. CDR3 sequence reads: CASSRLGATNTGELFF. The DNA for the CDR3 is TGTGCCAGCAGCCGACTCGGGGCTACGAACACCGGGGAGCTGTTTTTT.

This clonotype was seen at least ten times. The chain carries TRBV7-2 and TRBJ1-6; no clear D gene. This CDR3 region has 16 residues. V shed 2 bases and J shed 7 bases, with 15 bases lying between them. The germline V gene encodes CDR1 SGHTA and CDR2 FQGNSA. The CDR3 sequence: CASSLSVSGANSPLHF. CDR3 bases: TGTGCCAGCAGCTTAAGCGTGTCAGGAGCAAATTCACCCCTCCACTTT.

Ten or more counts support this clonotype. The V call is TRBV4-3, the J call TRBJ1-2, with D perhaps matching TRBD1 (6 bases). Germline CDR1 reads LGHNA; CDR2 reads YSLEER. Trimming stripped 1 base from V and 4 bases from J, with 16 bases between. The CDR3 loop spans 16 amino acids. CDR3 sequence (DNA): TGCGCCAGCAGCCAAGCCCCGCGGGGGCAGGGCTATGGCTACACCTTC. It codes for CASSQAPRGQGYGYTF.

This clonotype occurred a few times. The J gene is TRBJ2-7, the V gene TRBV20-1; D is possibly TRBD1 (6 bases). CDR1 is DFQATT and CDR2 is SNEGSKA in the germline V gene (reference sequence). The CDR3 loop spans 14 amino acids. Trimming took off 3 bases at V and 3 bases at J, with 15 bases between the two ends. The chain's CDR3 is CSARTTGVIYEQYF. CDR3 bases: TGCAGTGCTAGGACGACAGGTGTAATCTACGAGCAGTACTTC.

This chain links TRBV27 with TRBJ2-7; 8 nucleotides agree with TRBD2. V lost 6 bases, J lost 3 bases, and 10 bases stayed unmatched. The germline V gene encodes CDR1 MNHEY and CDR2 SMNVEV (reference sequence). The CDR3 contains 15 residues. The CDR3 DNA follows: TGTGCCAGCAGCCGTTCGGGACTAGAGGTCTACGAGCAGTACTTC. This translates into CASSRSGLEVYEQYF.

This chain joins TRBV6-5 and TRBJ1-1; D uncertain. The germline V gene encodes CDR1 MNHEY and CDR2 SVGAGI. CDR3 length: 16 amino acids. Between the trimmed V and J ends, which lost 1 base and 1 base, there was a span of 13 bases. CDR3 nucleotides: TGTGCCAGCAGTTACTTAGGATTAACGGGGAACACTGAAGCTTTCTTT. Translation gives CASSYLGLTGNTEAFF.

This clonotype appeared a few times. The chain carries TRBV6-2 or TRBV6-3 and TRBJ2-7; 7 bases fit TRBD2. CDR3 length equals 15 residues. Germline V gives CDR1 MNHEY, CDR2 SVGEGT. Germline trimming cut 1 base from V and 6 bases from J; bases unmatched to any gene: 9. CDR3 nucleotide sequence: TGTGCCAGCAGTTACTACCAACTAGCGACGGGCGAGCAGTACTTC. Protein: CASSYYQLATGEQYF.

This clonotype was found many times. The rearrangement links TRBV12-3 or TRBV12-4 to TRBJ2-3; 11 bases align to TRBD2. The junction had 5 bases not matched to a gene; V was cut back by 6 bases and J by 6 bases. CDR3 length equals 14 residues. The CDR3 here is CASRILAGADTQYF. The CDR3, as DNA: TGTGCCAGCAGAATACTAGCGGGAGCTGATACGCAGTATTTT.

The chain links TRBV20-1 to TRBJ2-7; no firm D call. Trimming cost V 3 bases and J 2 bases, with 17 bases left between them. The length of the CDR3 is 15 residues. Germline-derived CDR1 and CDR2 are DFQATT and SNEGSKA (reference sequence). The CDR3 DNA follows: TGCAGTGCTAGTGACTCTCGCGGACGTACCTACGAGCAGTACTTC. Translated, it gives CSASDSRGRTYEQYF.

This clonotype was detected many times. CDR3 nucleotides: TGTGCCAGCAGCCACGGACAGGTTCCAGATACGCAGTATTTT. It is translated as CASSHGQVPDTQYF. V is TRBV5-5 and J is TRBJ2-3, with 7 positions matching TRBD1. J gave up 4 bases and V 4 bases, and 6 bases lay outside the gene matches. The CDR3 is made up of 14 amino acids. Per the germline V gene, CDR1 is SGHKS and CDR2 is YYEKEE (reference sequence).

There are a few counts of this clonotype. The chain is built from TRBV4-3 and TRBJ2-7; possible D gene TRBD2, 6 bases. This CDR3 is built from 14 residues. The V end lost 3 bases, the J end lost 3 bases, and 12 bases lay between the germline ends. CDR1 and CDR2 (germline): LGHNA, YSLEER. CDR3 sequence reads: CASSQGGGGYEQYF. Written as DNA, the CDR3 is TGCGCCAGCAGCCAGGGGGGTGGGGGCTACGAGCAGTACTTC.

This clonotype has only a few counts. V usage is TRBV4-3 and J usage is TRBJ1-5, with TRBD1 identical over 10 bases. Germline values: CDR1 LGHNA, CDR2 YSLEER. The V segment lost 0 bases and the J segment 5 bases; nucleotides outside the gene matches: 1. The CDR3 consists of 15 residues. In DNA form, the CDR3 reads TGCGCCAGCAGCCAAGACGGGACAGGGGATCAGCCCCAGCATTTT. This gives the protein CASSQDGTGDQPQHF.

This clonotype has just a few counts. This chain links TRBV28 with TRBJ1-2; TRBD1 is a possible D gene (6 bases). The CDR3 extends over 16 amino acids. Germline V CDR1 and CDR2: MDHEN, SYDVKM. V was clipped by 5 bases and J by 2 bases, with 18 bases between them. The CDR3 here is CASSLTMGGANYGYTF. DNA for the CDR3: TGTGCCAGCAGTCTGACTATGGGGGGCGCGAACTATGGCTACACCTTC.

There are many counts of this clonotype. The chain couples TRBV12-3 or TRBV12-4 to TRBJ2-3; TRBD2 agrees at 10 bases. V was pared by 4 bases and J by 6 bases, with 10 bases of the junction left unmatched. The CDR3 spans 16 residues. The CDR3 sequence is CASSSGSSGSGDTQYF. The CDR3 nucleotides are TGTGCCAGCAGTTCAGGTTCTAGCGGGAGTGGCGATACGCAGTATTTT.

This clonotype came up many times. The chain is built from TRBV5-1 and TRBJ2-2; 7 bases align to TRBD1. The CDR3 extends over 16 amino acids. V lost 1 base to trimming and J lost 6 bases; unmatched junction nucleotides: 9. The germline gives CDR1 SGHRS, CDR2 YFSETQ. The DNA for the CDR3 is TGCGCCAGCAGCTTGATCTCGACAGGGTGGGCCGGGGAGCTGTTTTTT. Translated: CASSLISTGWAGELFF.